This T cell receptor (beta chain) came from a study of blood T cell repertoires in COVID-19. Study-wide context: Researchers got acute and convalescent COVID-19 samples from the United States, Italy and Spain. Sources were T cells, B-cell-depleted T cells, or PBMCs; the material itself was cDNA or gDNA.

In the source study's methods: Cell counts per sample came from amplifying reference gene primers. Profiling relied on immunoSEQ multiplex PCR, and the TCRdb table lists in-frame clones only, not all of them. For V, J and clone size, that table is used; D and trimming come from the DNA. The sample lists 130,000 to 150,000 clones, 80% to 85% occurring once. The CDR3 totals 16 residues. The germline V gene has CDR1 LGHNA and CDR2 YSLEER. The V gene end was trimmed by 1 base and the J gene end by 4 bases; junction bases not matched to a gene: 8. Sequencing was performed on peripheral blood. V usage is TRBV4-3 and J usage is TRBJ1-2; 8 bases fit TRBD1. This TCR was recovered from a human donor in a cohort sampled during active COVID-19. CDR3 sequence (DNA): TGCGCCAGCAGCCAAGGAGAAGGACAGGGAGCCTATGGCTACACCTTC. Translating gives CASSQGEGQGAYGYTF.